The 7 T cell receptor beta chains in this list originate from one sample, sequenced in a study of blood T cell repertoires in COVID-19. Sequencing used immunoSEQ multiplex PCR; TCRdb keeps in-frame clones, though not all of them. The sample consists of tens of thousands of clones, roughly nine tenths of them appearing once. Sequencing was performed on peripheral blood. The receptors shown here come from a woman in her fifties or sixties with COVID-19, enrolled during active disease.

The gene calls are TRBV30 and TRBJ1-5; no reliable D call. Germline V lookup: CDR1 GTSNPN, CDR2 SVGIG (reference sequence). The CDR3 is 12 amino acids. Deletions cut 1 base from V and 2 bases from J, with 3 bases between. The DNA for the CDR3 is TGTGCCTGGAGTGGCGGCAATCAGCCCCAGCATTTT. Translation: CAWSGGNQPQHF.

The rearrangement uses TRBV4-2 and TRBJ2-5; D gene ambiguous. Between the trimmed V and J ends, which lost 5 bases and 5 bases, there was a span of 12 bases. Per germline, CDR1 LGHNA and CDR2 YNFKEQ. The length of the CDR3 is 13 residues. The CDR3 DNA follows: TGTGCCAGCAGCACTTACCCCGGGGAGACCCAGTACTTC. This translates into CASSTYPGETQYF.

This clone showed up just once. The genes are TRBV15 and TRBJ2-3; weak D call: TRBD2 (6 bases). The CDR3 runs to 14 residues. Trimming left V 1 base short and J 3 bases short, with 8 bases between. Germline V CDR1 and CDR2: LNHNV, YYDKDF (reference sequence). DNA for the CDR3: TGTGCCACCAGCAGAGCGGGGGATACAGATACGCAGTATTTT. Translated: CATSRAGDTDTQYF.

The rearrangement joins TRBV19 to TRBJ1-6; 9 bases map to TRBD1. V trimming: 6 bases; J trimming: 11 bases; junction bases outside the gene matches: 5. The CDR3 sequence is 13 residues long. CDR1 and CDR2 from the germline V gene are LNHDA and SQIVND (reference sequence). CDR3: CASSTGGATPLHF. The CDR3 bases are TGTGCCAGTAGCACAGGGGGCGCGACACCCCTCCACTTT. Looking up the rest from reference TRBV19 and TRBJ1-6 gives the full variable domain: DGGITQSPKYLFRKEGQNVTLSCEQNLNHDAMYWYRQDPGQGLRLIYYSQIVNDFQKGDIAEGYSVSREKKESFPLTVTSAQKNPTAFYLCASSTGGATPLHFGNGTRLTVT.

The chain employs TRBV28 and TRBJ2-7; a weak D match, TRBD2 (5 bases). V was clipped by 2 bases and J by 0 bases, with 11 bases between them. This CDR3 has 15 residues. The germline CDR1 and CDR2 sequences are MDHEN and SYDVKM. CDR3 sequence: CASSLARGSSYEQYF. Written as DNA, the CDR3 is TGTGCCAGCAGTTTAGCCCGGGGAAGCTCCTACGAGCAGTACTTC.

The count of this clone is one. The chain carries TRBV6-5 and TRBJ2-7; unclear D gene. Deletions cut 6 bases from V and 3 bases from J, with 12 bases between. The CDR3 consists of 13 residues. Germline CDR1 is MNHEY and CDR2 is SVGAGI. The CDR3 DNA is TGTGCCAGCAGGGAGTCTACCTACTACGAGCAGTACTTC. This sequence encodes CASRESTYYEQYF.

This sequence joins TRBV5-1 and TRBJ2-1; D possibly corresponds to TRBD2 (6 bases). V lost 9 bases, J lost 6 bases, and 22 bases lay in between. The length of the CDR3 is 15 residues. CDR1 is SGHRS and CDR2 is YFSETQ in the germline V gene. The CDR3 sequence: CATEEGPSKGNEQFF. Written as DNA, the CDR3 is TGCGCCACCGAGGAGGGACCCTCAAAGGGCAATGAGCAGTTCTTC.